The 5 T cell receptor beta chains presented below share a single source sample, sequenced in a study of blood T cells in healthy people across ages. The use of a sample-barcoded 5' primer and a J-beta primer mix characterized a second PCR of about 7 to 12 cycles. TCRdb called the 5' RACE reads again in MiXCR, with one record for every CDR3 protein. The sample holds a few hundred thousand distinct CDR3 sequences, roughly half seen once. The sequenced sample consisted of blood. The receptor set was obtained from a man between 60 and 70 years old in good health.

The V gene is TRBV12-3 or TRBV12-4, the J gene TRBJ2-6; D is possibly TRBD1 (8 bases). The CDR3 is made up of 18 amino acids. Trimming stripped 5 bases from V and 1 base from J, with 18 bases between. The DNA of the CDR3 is TGTGCCAGCAGTGGGGGGGCAGGGGGCGCTTCTGGGGCCAACGTCCTGACTTTC. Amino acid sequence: CASSGGAGGASGANVLTF.

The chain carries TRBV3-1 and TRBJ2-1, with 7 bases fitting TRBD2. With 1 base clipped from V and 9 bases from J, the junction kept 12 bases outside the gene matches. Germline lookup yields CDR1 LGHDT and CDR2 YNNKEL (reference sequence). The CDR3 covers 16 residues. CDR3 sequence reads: CASSQAETSRLGEQFF. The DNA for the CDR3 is TGTGCCAGCAGCCAAGCCGAGACTAGCCGGTTGGGTGAGCAGTTCTTC.

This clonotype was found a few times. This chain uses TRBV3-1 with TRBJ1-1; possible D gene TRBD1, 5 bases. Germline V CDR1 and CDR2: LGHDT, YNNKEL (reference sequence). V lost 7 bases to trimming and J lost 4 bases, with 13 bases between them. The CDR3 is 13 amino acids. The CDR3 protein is CASNQGSGTEAFF. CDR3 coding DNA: TGTGCCAGCAATCAGGGTTCGGGCACTGAAGCTTTCTTT.

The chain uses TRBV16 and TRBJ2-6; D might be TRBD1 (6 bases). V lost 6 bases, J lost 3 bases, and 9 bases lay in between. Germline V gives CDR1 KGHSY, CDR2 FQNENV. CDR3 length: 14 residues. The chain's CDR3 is CASSQGFGANVLTF. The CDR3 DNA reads TGTGCCAGCAGTCAGGGGTTTGGGGCCAACGTCCTGACTTTC. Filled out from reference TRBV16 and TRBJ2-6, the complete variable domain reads GEEVAQTPKHLVRGEGQKAKLYCAPIKGHSYVFWYQQVLKNEFKFLISFQNENVFDETGMPKERFSAKCLPNSPCSLEIQATKLEDSAVYFCASSQGFGANVLTFGAGSRLTVL.

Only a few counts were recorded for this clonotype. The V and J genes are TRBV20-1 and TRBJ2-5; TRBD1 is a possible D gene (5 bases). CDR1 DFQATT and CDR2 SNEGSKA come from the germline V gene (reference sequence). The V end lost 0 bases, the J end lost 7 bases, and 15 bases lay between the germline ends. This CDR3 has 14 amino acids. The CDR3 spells CSARDGEGVRTQYF. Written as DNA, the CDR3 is TGCAGTGCTAGAGATGGAGAAGGGGTTCGGACCCAGTACTTC.